Described below is a single TCR beta chain sequence and its context. Its antigen is undetermined. This specimen comes from a study of cytomegalovirus exposure and HLA in healthy donors. CDR3 size: 14 residues. V lost 1 base and J lost 4, with 10 bases in between. Germline lookup yields CDR1 SGHTA and CDR2 FQGNSA. Measured with immunoSEQ multiplex PCR; TCRdb has only the in-frame clones, and not every one. The table records 140,000 to 150,000 clones, roughly nine tenths of them present only once. The study's findings and limits: Altogether, around 160 TCR beta chains were recorded as cytomegalovirus-associated.

Sequenced: PBMCs. The chain recombines TRBV7-2 with TRBJ1-1; no firm D call. The receptor was derived from a man aged 18 to 29 in good health and CMV-seronegative. CDR3 sequence (DNA): TGTGCCAGCAGCTTAGGACTTTCTGGCACTGAAGCTTTCTTT. Its translation: CASSLGLSGTEAFF.